This T cell receptor beta chain appears in the sequencing data of a study of cytomegalovirus exposure and HLA in healthy donors. Germline V gene data show CDR1 as MNHEY and CDR2 as SVGAGI. Trimming pared 4 bases from V and 2 bases from J, leaving 15 bases between. The CDR3 is made up of 15 amino acids. It was with 60 Vbeta and 13 Jbeta primers that the PCR ran. Repertoires were generated with immunoSEQ multiplex PCR, while TCRdb's copy carries only in-frame clones and drops some. The sample comprises some 130,000 clones, 70% to 80% of which are singletons, and around 3.2% rests with the top ten. The chain recombines TRBV6-5 with TRBJ2-7, with D possibly TRBD2 on 5 matching bases. This sequence originates from a man aged 30 to 39 in good health and CMV-seronegative. The sample taken for sequencing was PBMCs. The CDR3 DNA reads as TGTGCCAGCAGTTCGATAGCGAGCCCTCCCTACGAGCAGTACTTC. It encodes CASSSIASPPYEQYF.